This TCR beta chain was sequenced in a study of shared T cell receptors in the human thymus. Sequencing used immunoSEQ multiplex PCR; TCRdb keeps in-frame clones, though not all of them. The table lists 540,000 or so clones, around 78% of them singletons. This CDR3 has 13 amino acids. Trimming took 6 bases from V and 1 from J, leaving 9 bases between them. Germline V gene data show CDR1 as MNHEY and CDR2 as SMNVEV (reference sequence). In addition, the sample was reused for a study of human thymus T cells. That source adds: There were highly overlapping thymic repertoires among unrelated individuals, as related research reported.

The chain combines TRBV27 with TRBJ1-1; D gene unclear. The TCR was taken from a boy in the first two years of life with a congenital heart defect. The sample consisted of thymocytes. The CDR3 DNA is TGTGCCAGCAGGCAGACATCGAACACTGAAGCTTTCTTT. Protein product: CASRQTSNTEAFF.